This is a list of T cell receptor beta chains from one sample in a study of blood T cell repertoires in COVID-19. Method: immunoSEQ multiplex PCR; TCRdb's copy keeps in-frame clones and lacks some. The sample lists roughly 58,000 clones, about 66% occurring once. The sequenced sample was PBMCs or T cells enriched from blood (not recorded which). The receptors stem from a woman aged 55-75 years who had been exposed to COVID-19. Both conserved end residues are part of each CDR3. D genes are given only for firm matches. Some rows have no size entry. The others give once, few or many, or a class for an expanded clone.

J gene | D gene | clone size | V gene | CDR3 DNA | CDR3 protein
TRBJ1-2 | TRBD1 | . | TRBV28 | TGTGCCAGCAGTTATGGACAGGGGGCCAGAGGCTACACCTTC | CASSYGQGARGYTF
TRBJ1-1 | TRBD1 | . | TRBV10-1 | TGCGCCAGCAGTTCATCCGGGACAGGGGTCACTGAAGCTTTCTTT | CASSSSGTGVTEAFF
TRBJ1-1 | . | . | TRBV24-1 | TGTGCCACCAGTGTCAAAGGAGCAACTGAAGCTTTCTTT | CATSVKGATEAFF
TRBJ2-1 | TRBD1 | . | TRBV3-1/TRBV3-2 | TGTGCCAGCAGCCAAAGGACAGGCAATGAGCAGTTCTTC | CASSQRTGNEQFF
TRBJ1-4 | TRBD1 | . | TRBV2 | TGTGCCAGCAGTGCAGGGGGTGAAAAACTGTTTTTT | CASSAGGEKLFF
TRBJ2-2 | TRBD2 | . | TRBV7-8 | TGTGCCAGCAGCCGAGGCGGCGGGGGAAACACCGGGGAGCTGTTTTTT | CASSRGGGGNTGELFF
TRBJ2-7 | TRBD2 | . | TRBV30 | TGTGCCGAAGGGGCTAGCGGGGGGCCTTACGAGCAGTACTTC | CAEGASGGPYEQYF
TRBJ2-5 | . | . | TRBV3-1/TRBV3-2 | TGTGCCAGCAGCCAACCAACAGGGCAGTATAGGGAGACCCAGTACTTC | CASSQPTGQYRETQYF
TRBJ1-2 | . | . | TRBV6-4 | TGTGCCAGCAGCCCGGACACCTCTAACTATGGCTACACCTTC | CASSPDTSNYGYTF
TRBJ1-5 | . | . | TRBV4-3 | TGCGCCAGCAGCCTCGACCGGGGGAGTCAGCCCCAGCATTTT | CASSLDRGSQPQHF
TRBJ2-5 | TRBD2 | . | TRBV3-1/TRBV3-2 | TGTGCCAGCAGTCCCACTAGCGCGCAAGAGACCCAGTACTTC | CASSPTSAQETQYF
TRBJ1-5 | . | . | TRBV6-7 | TGTGCCAGCAGTTACAAGCTCAGGGTGAGCAATCAGCCCCAGCATTTT | CASSYKLRVSNQPQHF
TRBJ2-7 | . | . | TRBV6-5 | TGTGCCAGCAGAGAGAGTTTCAACTCCTACGAGCAGTACTTC | CASRESFNSYEQYF
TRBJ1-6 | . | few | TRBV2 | TGTGCCAGCTCGACGGAGGATTCACCCCTCCACTTT | CASSTEDSPLHF
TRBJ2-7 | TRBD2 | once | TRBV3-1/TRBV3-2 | TGTGCCAGCTCTAGCGGCTACGAGCAGTACTTC | CASSSGYEQYF
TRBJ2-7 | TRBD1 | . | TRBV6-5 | TGTGCCAGCAGTTGGCTGACAGGGACCTACGAGCAGTACTTC | CASSWLTGTYEQYF
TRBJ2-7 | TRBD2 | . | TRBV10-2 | TGCGCCAGCAGTGAGGGGGCTAGCGGGTACGAGCAGTACTTC | CASSEGASGYEQYF
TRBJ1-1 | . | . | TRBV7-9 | TGTGCCAGCAGCTTAAGGGACACAAATCAGCCTGAAGCTTTCTTT | CASSLRDTNQPEAFF
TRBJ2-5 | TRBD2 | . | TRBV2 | TGTGCCAGCAGTGTTCGGGGGGGCCTCCAAGAGACCCAGTACTTC | CASSVRGGLQETQYF
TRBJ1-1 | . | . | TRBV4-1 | TGCGCCAGCAGCCAGAGTCTGGGGCGCAACACTGAAGCTTTCTTT | CASSQSLGRNTEAFF
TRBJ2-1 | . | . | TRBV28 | TGTGCCAGCAGTACGTCAGCGGAGGATGAGCAGTTCTTC | CASSTSAEDEQFF
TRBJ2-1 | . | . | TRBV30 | TGTGCCTGGATTCGGTCCAATGAGCAGTTCTTC | CAWIRSNEQFF
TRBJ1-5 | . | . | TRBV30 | TGTGCCTGGAGTGCTGCAGAAAATCAGCCCCAGCATTTT | CAWSAAENQPQHF
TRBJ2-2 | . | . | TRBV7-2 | TGTGCCAGCAGCCTATCCCCTAGGGGCACCGGGGAGCTGTTTTTT | CASSLSPRGTGELFF
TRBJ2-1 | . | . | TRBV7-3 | TGTGCCAGCAGTTTTACAGGGAACCATGAGCAGTTCTTC | CASSFTGNHEQFF
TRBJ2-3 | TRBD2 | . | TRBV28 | TGTGCCAGCAGTTTCGGCGGGAGCCTAGATACGCAGTATTTT | CASSFGGSLDTQYF
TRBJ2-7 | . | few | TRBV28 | TGTGCCAGCAGTTTAATCGGGTACGAGCAGTACTTC | CASSLIGYEQYF
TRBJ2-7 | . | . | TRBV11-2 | TGTGCCAGCAGCTCAGGGTTTCCCTACGAGCAGTACTTC | CASSSGFPYEQYF
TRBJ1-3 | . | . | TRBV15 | TGTGCCACCAGCAGTTCTGTACAGGGACGCTCTGGAAACACCATATATTTT | CATSSSVQGRSGNTIYF
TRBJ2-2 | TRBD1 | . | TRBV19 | TGTGCCAGTAGTTCATACGGGACAGGGGTAACCGGGGAGCTGTTTTTT | CASSSYGTGVTGELFF
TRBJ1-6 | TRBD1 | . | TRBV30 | TGTGCCTGGAGTGTCTTTGTGACAGGGGATAATTCACCCCTCCACTTT | CAWSVFVTGDNSPLHF
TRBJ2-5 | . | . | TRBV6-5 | TGTGCCAGCAGTCCACAGGGCCAAGAGACCCAGTACTTC | CASSPQGQETQYF
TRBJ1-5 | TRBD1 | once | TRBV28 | TGTGCCAGCAGTCCGACAGGGGCGATGGGGCAGCCCCAGCATTTT | CASSPTGAMGQPQHF